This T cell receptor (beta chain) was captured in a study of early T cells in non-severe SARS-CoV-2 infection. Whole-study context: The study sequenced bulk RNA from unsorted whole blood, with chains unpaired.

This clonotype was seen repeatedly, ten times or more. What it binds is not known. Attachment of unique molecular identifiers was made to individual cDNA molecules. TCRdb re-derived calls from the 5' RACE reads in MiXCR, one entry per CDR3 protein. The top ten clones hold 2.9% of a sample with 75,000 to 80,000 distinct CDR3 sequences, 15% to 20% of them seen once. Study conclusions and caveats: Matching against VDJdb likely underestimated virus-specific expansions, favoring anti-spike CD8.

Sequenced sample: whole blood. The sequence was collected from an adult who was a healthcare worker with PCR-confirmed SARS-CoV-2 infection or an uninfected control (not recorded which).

For the CDR3, the DNA is TGCAGCGTTGTTGGGGGGGACACTGAAGCTTTCTTT. Amino acid sequence: CSVVGGDTEAFF. The gene calls are TRBV29-1 and TRBJ1-1; D may be TRBD1 (5 bases). This CDR3 is built from 12 residues. The V end lost 4 bases, the J end lost 3 bases, and 9 bases lay between the germline ends. Per germline, CDR1 SQVTM and CDR2 ANQGSEA.